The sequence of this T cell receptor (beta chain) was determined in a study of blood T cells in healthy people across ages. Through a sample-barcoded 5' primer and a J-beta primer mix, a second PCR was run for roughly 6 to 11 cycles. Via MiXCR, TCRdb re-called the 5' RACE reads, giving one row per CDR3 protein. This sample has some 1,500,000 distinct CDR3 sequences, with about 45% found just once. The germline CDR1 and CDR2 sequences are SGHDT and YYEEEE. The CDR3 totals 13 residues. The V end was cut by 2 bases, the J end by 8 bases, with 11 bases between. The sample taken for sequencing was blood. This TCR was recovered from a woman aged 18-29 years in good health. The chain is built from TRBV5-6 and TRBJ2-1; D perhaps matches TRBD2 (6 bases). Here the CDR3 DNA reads TGTGCCAGCAGCTTCTGGGCTAGCGATGAGCAGTTCTTC. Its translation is CASSFWASDEQFF.